This passage covers 31 T cell receptor beta chains from one sample sequenced in a study of CD8+ T cells in alopecia areata. Treatment noted: oral pan-JAK inhibitor, 5-10 mg twice daily. Sequencing relied on a cDNA template that was reverse transcribed from extracted RNA. Sequencing was performed with immunoSEQ multiplex PCR; in TCRdb, only in-frame clones are kept and a portion is missing. Among 95,000 to 100,000 clones listed, roughly 60% were seen once. The source was CD8+ T cells sorted from blood, collected at approximately week 60, from a patient treated with tofacitinib. These receptor sequences come from a human donor with alopecia areata.

This clone was seen only a few times. V gene TRBV5-6 combines with J gene TRBJ2-7; 7 positions match TRBD1. V gave up 5 bases and J gave up 3 bases; unmatched junction bases: 5. The CDR3 has 13 residues. Germline V gene sequence: CDR1 SGHDT, CDR2 YYEEEE. The CDR3 region has the DNA TGTGCCAGCAGATCCGGGACAGTCTACGAGCAGTACTTC. Its protein is CASRSGTVYEQYF.

The genes are TRBV6-5 and TRBJ2-5; tentatively, D is TRBD2 (7 bases). The CDR3 spans 12 residues. Germline CDR1 MNHEY, CDR2 SVGAGI. Trimming cost V 7 bases and J 11 bases, with 17 bases left between them. DNA for the CDR3: TGTGCCAGCATGATGACGGGGGGCTCTCAGTACTTC. Its translation is CASMMTGGSQYF.

This clone has only one observation. This chain joins TRBV29-1 and TRBJ1-1; TRBD1 matches at 9 bases. Germline CDR1 is SQVTM and CDR2 is ANQGSEA. V dropped 6 bases and J dropped 1; count of bases not matched to a gene: 3. The CDR3 covers 13 residues. CDR3 region: CSVQGATNTEAFF. The CDR3 DNA follows: TGCAGCGTACAGGGGGCTACGAACACTGAAGCTTTCTTT.

In this sample, this clone turned up once. The gene calls are TRBV30 and TRBJ2-4; a possible D gene is TRBD2 (6 bases). Germline V gene sequence: CDR1 GTSNPN, CDR2 SVGIG (reference sequence). The CDR3 is made up of 12 amino acids. V lost 2 bases and J lost 6, with 8 bases in between. The CDR3 sequence is CAWSLGGNIQYF. DNA for the CDR3: TGTGCCTGGAGTTTGGGGGGAAACATTCAGTACTTC.

The chain has TRBV14 and TRBJ1-1, with D perhaps TRBD1 (5 bases). V was shortened by 0 bases and J by 5 bases, with 7 bases between the two germline ends. The CDR3 extends over 13 amino acids. Looked up from germline, CDR1 is SGHDN and CDR2 is FVKESK. The CDR3 loop reads CASSQDWGTEAFF. CDR3 sequence (DNA): TGTGCCAGCAGCCAAGATTGGGGGACTGAAGCTTTCTTT.

V gene TRBV6-5 combines with J gene TRBJ1-2; TRBD1 is a possible D gene (6 bases). CDR3 size: 13 residues. Trimming shortened V by 7 bases and J by 4 bases, and 13 bases separated the two germline ends. From germline, CDR1 is MNHEY and CDR2 SVGAGI. CDR3 nucleotides: TGTGCCAGCACACCCGGAGGGGGCTATGGCTACACCTTC. Residues: CASTPGGGYGYTF.

The chain links TRBV29-1 to TRBJ1-1; possible D gene TRBD1, 5 bases. The CDR3 runs to 16 residues. Trimming removed 6 bases at V and 1 base at J, with 21 bases between. CDR1 is SQVTM, CDR2 ANQGSEA, per germline. CDR3 protein: CSVVGPAWGSNTEAFF. As DNA, the CDR3 is TGCAGCGTGGTGGGCCCCGCGTGGGGGTCGAACACTGAAGCTTTCTTT.

The chain is built from TRBV25-1 and TRBJ1-2, with 7 bases aligning to TRBD1. The CDR3 is 12 residues long. Unmatched junction bases numbered 5, after V lost 6 bases and J lost 7 bases. Germline V CDR1 and CDR2: MGHDK, SYGVNS. CDR3: CASRMGQSGYTF. The DNA for the CDR3 is TGTGCCAGCAGGATGGGACAGAGTGGCTACACCTTC.

The chain uses TRBV9 and TRBJ2-3; 10 bases are shared with TRBD2. The trim removed 3 bases at V and 0 bases at J, leaving 1 base unmatched. Germline CDR1 reads SGDLS; CDR2 reads YYNGEE. This CDR3 has 15 amino acids. The CDR3 spells CASSALAGSTDTQYF. CDR3 coding DNA: TGTGCCAGCAGCGCACTAGCGGGGAGCACAGATACGCAGTATTTT.

The rearrangement uses TRBV19 and TRBJ1-5, with TRBD1 matching over 10 bases. Germline assignment: CDR1 LNHDA and CDR2 SQIVND (reference sequence). This CDR3 is 17 amino acids long. V shed 6 bases, J shed 0 bases, and the junction held 8 bases outside the gene matches. For the CDR3, the DNA is TGTGCCAGTAGGACAGGGGGCGCCGAGGATAGCAATCAGCCCCAGCATTTT. Residues: CASRTGGAEDSNQPQHF.

The chain joins TRBV4-2 to TRBJ1-2; the match to TRBD1 covers 7 bases. V shed 0 bases, J shed 4 bases, and the junction held 8 bases outside the gene matches. Germline CDR1 LGHNA, CDR2 YNFKEQ. The CDR3 runs to 16 residues. CDR3: CASSQDRWDRFYGYTF. CDR3 nucleotide sequence: TGTGCCAGCAGCCAAGATAGATGGGACAGATTCTATGGCTACACCTTC.

The V call is TRBV4-1, the J call TRBJ1-5; no clear D gene. The germline gives CDR1 MGHRA, CDR2 YSYEKL. The CDR3 runs 13 residues. V was trimmed by 4 bases and J by 7 bases, leaving 11 bases between them. In DNA form, the CDR3 reads TGCGCCAGCAGCCTCCTGGGCGGCCAGCCCCAGCATTTT. This translates into CASSLLGGQPQHF.

The J gene is TRBJ1-2, the V gene TRBV13; possible D gene TRBD1, 6 bases. Trimming left V 5 bases short and J 0 bases short, with 16 bases between. This CDR3 contains 16 residues. Germline values: CDR1 PRHDT, CDR2 FYEKMQ (reference sequence). Written as DNA, the CDR3 is TGTGCCAGCAGCCATAGGACAGCAGAGTCTAACTATGGCTACACCTTC. Its translation: CASSHRTAESNYGYTF. The whole variable domain, filled in from reference TRBV13 and TRBJ1-2, reads AAGVIQSPRHLIKEKRETATLKCYPIPRHDTVYWYQQGPGQDPQFLISFYEKMQSDKGSIPDRFSAQQFSDYHSELNMSSLELGDSALYFCASSHRTAESNYGYTFGSGTRLTVV.

V and J are TRBV6-5 and TRBJ2-1, with 7 bases identical to TRBD1. The CDR3 totals 14 residues. Trimming removed 9 bases from V and 6 bases from J; junction bases left unmatched: 11. Germline V lookup: CDR1 MNHEY, CDR2 SVGAGI. The CDR3 reads CASEGQAPLNEQFF. In nucleotides, the CDR3 is TGTGCCAGTGAAGGACAGGCCCCCCTCAATGAGCAGTTCTTC.

The chain recombines TRBV18 with TRBJ2-5; D might be TRBD2 (5 bases). This CDR3 contains 15 residues. In germline, CDR1 is KGHSH, CDR2 LQKENI. The V gene lost 6 bases and the J gene lost 0 bases, with 14 bases spanning the gap. The CDR3 loop reads CASSLDFSYQETQYF. The DNA of the CDR3 is TGTGCCAGCTCGTTGGACTTTTCGTACCAAGAGACCCAGTACTTC.

The chain recombines TRBV5-5 with TRBJ1-1; D not resolved. Germline V gives CDR1 SGHKS, CDR2 YYEKEE (reference sequence). Trimming stripped 5 bases from V and 2 bases from J, with 10 bases between. This CDR3 has 13 amino acids. The CDR3 reads CASRSDLNTEAFF. DNA for the CDR3: TGTGCCAGCAGGTCGGATCTTAACACTGAAGCTTTCTTT.

The chain employs TRBV30 and TRBJ2-5; D remains unclear. The assigned J gene may be wrong: the sequence end matches TRBJ2-7 better. The CDR3 is 13 amino acids. The germline V gene has CDR1 GTSNPN and CDR2 SVGIG (reference sequence). As DNA, the CDR3 is TGTGGCCTGGAGTCGGAACCTACCTACGAGCAGTACTTC. Encoded protein: CGLESEPTYEQYF.

For the CDR3, the DNA is TGTGCCAGCAGAACCTACGGTGGGACAGACAGCTACGAGCAGTACTTC. Residues: CASRTYGGTDSYEQYF. The chain couples TRBV2 to TRBJ2-7, with TRBD1 identical over 7 bases. Germline CDR1 is SNHLY and CDR2 is FYNNEI. J was trimmed by 3 bases and V by 6 bases; bases with no gene match: 14. The CDR3 covers 16 residues.

The chain is built from TRBV5-6 and TRBJ2-7; the D gene is possibly TRBD1 (5 bases). V lost 5 bases, J lost 12 bases, and 21 bases lay in between. Germline CDR1 and CDR2: SGHDT and YYEEEE. CDR3 size: 13 residues. CDR3: CASSSDDGRVLYF. The CDR3 region has the DNA TGTGCCAGCAGTTCGGATGATGGCAGGGTATTGTACTTC.

This chain joins TRBV5-6 and TRBJ1-5, with D unresolved. The V gene's germline CDR1 is SGHDT and CDR2 YYEEEE. V gave up 0 bases and J gave up 2 bases, with 9 bases separating them. The CDR3 totals 15 residues. CDR3 in amino acids: CASSLEGVGNQPQHF. The CDR3 nucleotides are TGTGCCAGCAGCTTGGAGGGAGTTGGCAATCAGCCCCAGCATTTT.

This chain links TRBV10-3 with TRBJ1-2; D remains ambiguous. Germline values: CDR1 ENHRY, CDR2 SYGVKD. V lost 4 bases, J lost 3 bases, and 3 bases lay in between. The CDR3 has 11 amino acids. In DNA, the CDR3 is TGTGCCATCAGTGGGTACTATGGCTACACCTTC. The encoded protein is CAISGYYGYTF.

The chain has TRBV6-5 and TRBJ2-2, with a weak D call TRBD1 (6 bases). CDR1 and CDR2 from the germline V gene are MNHEY and SVGAGI. Trimming took off 5 bases at V and 6 bases at J, with 16 bases between the two ends. The CDR3 consists of 15 residues. CDR3 DNA: TGTGCCAGCAGTGCGGATCCTCAGGGGTCCGGGGAGCTGTTTTTT. This codes for CASSADPQGSGELFF.

This clone was detected only a few times. V usage is TRBV2 and J usage is TRBJ2-3; 9 bases line up with TRBD2. Germline loops: CDR1 SNHLY, CDR2 FYNNEI. This CDR3 spans 15 amino acids. After removal of 6 bases from V and 2 bases from J, the junction contained 6 bases not matched to a gene. In DNA form, the CDR3 reads TGTGCCAGCAGAGAGACTAGCGGACCCACAGATACGCAGTATTTT. Translation: CASRETSGPTDTQYF. The full variable domain, its missing parts supplied by reference TRBV2 and TRBJ2-3, is EPEVTQTPSHQVTQMGQEVILRCVPISNHLYFYWYRQILGQKVEFLVSFYNNEISEKSEIFDDQFSVERPDGSNFTLKIRSTKLEDSAMYFCASRETSGPTDTQYFGPGTRLTVL.

Note on this clone: Other DNA sequences from this sample encode an identical CDR3 as well. The chain joins TRBV9 to TRBJ2-2; D ambiguous. Germline V gives CDR1 SGDLS, CDR2 YYNGEE. The V end was cut by 0 bases, the J end by 7 bases, with 4 bases between. CDR3 length: 12 amino acids. Written as DNA, the CDR3 is TGTGCCAGCAGCGTAGGGAGCGGGGAGCTGTTTTTT. It codes for CASSVGSGELFF.

V and J are TRBV29-1 and TRBJ1-1, with D possibly being TRBD1 (6 bases). The CDR3 runs 14 residues. Looked up from germline, CDR1 is SQVTM and CDR2 is ANQGSEA. CDR3 amino acids: CRTQGGAINTEAFF. The CDR3, as DNA: TGCAGAACCCAAGGGGGGGCGATTAACACTGAAGCTTTCTTT.

The V and J genes are TRBV9 and TRBJ1-1; 7 nucleotides agree with TRBD1. CDR3 length: 13 residues. CDR1 is SGDLS and CDR2 is YYNGEE in the germline V gene. The V and J ends lost 0 bases and 8 bases, in that order; junction bases with no gene match: 4. CDR3 protein: CASSVAQGQEAFF. The DNA of the CDR3 is TGTGCCAGCAGCGTAGCGCAGGGACAGGAAGCTTTCTTT.

The chain combines TRBV13 with TRBJ2-5, with 10 positions matching TRBD1. CDR3 length equals 16 residues. Trimming at V came to 5 bases and at J to 1 base, leaving 7 bases not matched to a gene. CDR1 is PRHDT and CDR2 is FYEKMQ in the germline V gene (reference sequence). CDR3 amino acids: CASSPRDRGTQETQYF. CDR3 coding DNA: TGTGCCAGCAGCCCCAGGGACAGGGGAACCCAAGAGACCCAGTACTTC.

The chain recombines TRBV4-1 with TRBJ2-2; 9 bases agree with TRBD1. CDR1 and CDR2 from the germline V gene are MGHRA and YSYEKL. There are 14 residues in the CDR3. Unmatched junction bases numbered 4, after V lost 5 bases and J lost 6 bases. The DNA of the CDR3 is TGCGCCAGCAGCGACAGGGGGGCCGCCGGGGAGCTGTTTTTT. Residues: CASSDRGAAGELFF.

This CDR3 reads CASSVAGVNTEAFF. CDR3 in DNA: TGTGCCAGCAGCGTAGCCGGGGTCAACACTGAAGCTTTCTTT. The gene calls are TRBV9 and TRBJ1-1; the D is unclear. The germline V and J ends were trimmed by 0 bases and 2 bases, with 8 bases remaining between them. There are 14 residues in the CDR3. CDR1 SGDLS and CDR2 YYNGEE come from the germline V gene.

V usage is TRBV7-9 and J usage is TRBJ2-1, with 9 bases fitting TRBD2. V was clipped by 7 bases and J by 10 bases; unmatched bases: 5. The CDR3 length is 12 residues. From germline, CDR1 is SEHNR and CDR2 FQNEAQ (reference sequence). CDR3 in amino acids: CASTAGGSEQFF. The CDR3 DNA sequence: TGTGCCAGCACCGCGGGAGGGTCCGAGCAGTTCTTC.

J is TRBJ2-2 and V is TRBV4-1; no definite D call. The V end lost 1 base, the J end lost 6 bases, and 6 bases lay between the germline ends. This CDR3 contains 13 residues. Germline CDR1 MGHRA, CDR2 YSYEKL. In DNA form, the CDR3 reads TGCGCCAGCAGCCAAGGGCCGGCCGGGGAGCTGTTTTTT. Amino acids: CASSQGPAGELFF.